What follows are 15 T cell receptor beta chains derived from one specimen sequenced in a study of identical twins. Each CDR3 protein gets one entry after TCRdb re-called the 5' RACE reads with MiXCR. The repertoire holds over 600,000 distinct CDR3 sequences, with about 20% as singletons. This sample also appeared in a second study, on T cells expressing NK-cell markers.

The sample comprised PBMCs. These receptors were obtained from a woman aged 18 to 35 in good health.

The chain recombines TRBV29-1 with TRBJ2-5; D is possibly TRBD1 (6 bases). Germline V CDR1 and CDR2: SQVTM, ANQGSEA. V was cut by 5 bases and J by 2 bases, with 15 bases left in between. The CDR3 is made up of 14 amino acids. For the CDR3, the DNA is TGCAGCGTTAGGTGGGGACAACTTCAAGAGACCCAGTACTTC. Protein: CSVRWGQLQETQYF.

This clonotype has just a few counts. The chain is built from TRBV29-1 and TRBJ2-4; D remains unclear. The CDR3 extends over 16 amino acids. V lost 6 bases and J lost 1, with 19 bases in between. Germline CDR1 SQVTM, CDR2 ANQGSEA. The CDR3 nucleotides read TGCAGCGTAGCCACCGTCGGTTCTGGTGCCAAAAACATTCAGTACTTC. It codes for CSVATVGSGAKNIQYF.

This clonotype was counted only a few times. The V and J genes are TRBV5-6 and TRBJ2-5, with D possibly called TRBD1 or TRBD2 (6 bases each). V lost 4 bases and J lost 4, with 14 bases in between. Germline CDR1 and CDR2: SGHDT and YYEEEE. The CDR3 has 14 amino acids. The CDR3 DNA sequence: TGTGCCAGCAGCGTCCGGGGGCGGGTAGAGACCCAGTACTTC. Its protein product is CASSVRGRVETQYF.

This sequence joins TRBV29-1 and TRBJ2-7; the match to TRBD2 covers 9 bases. The CDR3 is 14 residues long. Germline CDR1 SQVTM, CDR2 ANQGSEA. V shed 2 bases, J shed 5 bases, and the junction held 7 bases outside the gene matches. CDR3 nucleotides: TGCAGCGTTGAAAGCGGGAGGTCGTCCGACGAGCAGTACTTC. This encodes CSVESGRSSDEQYF.

The gene calls are TRBV12-3 or TRBV12-4 and TRBJ2-5, with 9 bases that match TRBD1. V shed 6 bases, J shed 6 bases, and the junction held 5 bases outside the gene matches. The CDR3 spans 13 residues. This chain's CDR3 is CASRTGGGKTQYF. Here the CDR3 DNA reads TGTGCCAGCAGAACAGGGGGCGGGAAGACCCAGTACTTC.

The gene calls are TRBV12-3 or TRBV12-4 and TRBJ2-5; a weak D match, TRBD2 (5 bases). CDR3 length: 13 residues. V shed 7 bases and J shed 2 bases, with 11 bases lying between them. The CDR3 region has the DNA TGTGCCAGCAACCTACTAGGACAAGAGACCCAGTACTTC. Protein sequence: CASNLLGQETQYF.

The V call is TRBV6-4, the J call TRBJ2-1; TRBD2 matches at 12 bases. V dropped 5 bases and J dropped 8; count of bases not matched to a gene: 7. Per germline, CDR1 MRHNA and CDR2 SNTAGT. CDR3 size: 15 residues. The CDR3 reads CASSLLAGGSYEQFF. CDR3 sequence (DNA): TGTGCCAGCAGTCTACTAGCGGGAGGTAGCTATGAGCAGTTCTTC.

This clonotype was observed a handful of times. J is TRBJ2-7 and V is TRBV10-2, with TRBD2 identical over 10 bases. The junction had 4 bases not matched to a gene; V was cut back by 6 bases and J by 2 bases. Germline V gives CDR1 WSHSY, CDR2 SAAADI. The CDR3 is made up of 14 amino acids. CDR3: CASRAGGITYEQYF. The CDR3 nucleotides read TGCGCCAGCAGAGCGGGAGGGATCACCTACGAGCAGTACTTC.

Only a few counts were recorded for this clonotype. The V and J genes are TRBV5-6 and TRBJ2-5; a weak D match, TRBD1 (5 bases). CDR1 and CDR2 from the germline V gene are SGHDT and YYEEEE. This CDR3 contains 15 residues. The V end was cut by 4 bases, the J end by 2 bases, with 15 bases between. DNA of the CDR3: TGTGCCAGCAGCCCCAGGGTGGGGCGACAAGAGACCCAGTACTTC. Translated, it gives CASSPRVGRQETQYF.

This chain uses TRBV25-1 with TRBJ1-6; D is possibly TRBD1 (6 bases). This CDR3 comprises 15 residues. V lost 1 base and J lost 9, with 13 bases in between. Germline CDR1 reads MGHDK; CDR2 reads SYGVNS. Here the CDR3 DNA reads TGTGCCAGCAGTGAATCTAGGGGGTCGGGTTCACCCCTCCACTTT. Residues: CASSESRGSGSPLHF.

This clonotype showed up just a few times. The chain couples TRBV5-1 to TRBJ2-7; tentatively, D is TRBD2 (6 bases). Germline assignment: CDR1 SGHRS and CDR2 YFSETQ. The CDR3 sequence is 14 residues long. The ends were cut back, 4 bases at V and 3 bases at J, with 14 bases in the middle. The CDR3 nucleotides are TGCGCCAGCAGCGGGACTTCAACCGGCTACGAGCAGTACTTC. Amino acids: CASSGTSTGYEQYF. The full variable domain, its missing parts supplied by reference TRBV5-1 and TRBJ2-7, is KAGVTQTPRYLIKTRGQQVTLSCSPISGHRSVSWYQQTPGQGLQFLFEYFSETQRNKGNFPGRFSGRQFSNSRSEMNVSTLELGDSALYLCASSGTSTGYEQYFGPGTRLTVT.

This clonotype occurred many times. The chain has TRBV6-5 and TRBJ2-1; D is possibly TRBD1 (5 bases). Trimming took 0 bases from V and 8 from J, leaving 11 bases between them. CDR1 MNHEY and CDR2 SVGAGI come from the germline V gene. The CDR3 is 14 amino acids. CDR3 residues: CASSYSWGRDEQFF. Written as DNA, the CDR3 is TGTGCCAGCAGTTACTCCTGGGGCAGGGATGAGCAGTTCTTC.

This clonotype was counted many times. A junction boundary mismatches the germline segment, possibly from a read error. The chain combines TRBV5-1 with TRBJ2-1, with a tentative D call TRBD2 (6 bases). Germline lookup yields CDR1 SGHRS and CDR2 YFSETQ. The CDR3 has 13 amino acids. CDR3 nucleotides: TGTGCCAGCAGCTTAGGAGGGAGCAATGAGCAGTTCTTC. It encodes CASSLGGSNEQFF.

The chain carries TRBV9 and TRBJ2-3, with D hard to call. The V gene lost 0 bases and the J gene lost 0 bases, with 8 bases spanning the gap. CDR3 length: 15 amino acids. Germline CDR1 is SGDLS and CDR2 is YYNGEE. CDR3 DNA: TGTGCCAGCAGCGTAGGTCTGGATAGCACAGATACGCAGTATTTT. This encodes CASSVGLDSTDTQYF.

This clonotype has more than one count but fewer than ten. J is TRBJ2-2 and V is TRBV9; D may be TRBD1 (6 bases). In germline, CDR1 is SGDLS, CDR2 YYNGEE. V gave up 3 bases and J gave up 8 bases, with 14 bases separating them. The CDR3 sequence is 14 residues long. The CDR3 sequence is CASSDSGGGGELFF. The CDR3 region has the DNA TGTGCCAGCAGCGACTCTGGGGGCGGAGGGGAGCTGTTTTTT. Complete variable domain (other parts from reference TRBV9 and TRBJ2-2): DSGVTQTPKHLITATGQRVTLRCSPRSGDLSVYWYQQSLDQGLQFLIQYYNGEERAKGNILERFSAQQFPDLHSELNLSSLELGDSALYFCASSDSGGGGELFFGEGSRLTVL.